This entry is about one T cell receptor beta chain. The data were taken from a study of shared T cell receptors in the human thymus. Assay: immunoSEQ multiplex PCR; the TCRdb copy retains only in-frame clones and omits some. The repertoire holds about 380,000 clones, with just under 95% as singletons. Germline V gene lookup returns CDR1 SGHVT and CDR2 SQSDAQ. V trimming: 2 bases; J trimming: 4 bases; junction bases outside the gene matches: 13. This CDR3 has 17 residues. This chain links TRBV7-4 with TRBJ1-2; 7 positions match TRBD1. This TCR came from a human donor. Sequenced sample: thymocytes. The CDR3 region is CASSLYRQGGFSYGYTF. The CDR3 region has the DNA TGTGCCAGCAGCTTATATCGGCAGGGGGGGTTTAGCTATGGCTACACCTTC.